Reported below is one T cell receptor beta chain. Produced via immunoSEQ multiplex PCR; TCRdb's table is partial and in-frame only. The sample shows about 80,000 clones, less than 90% of them seen only once. The CDR3 contains 17 residues. The V end was cut by 2 bases, the J end by 6 bases, with 20 bases between. Germline V gene data show CDR1 as LGHNT and CDR2 as FRNRAP. This specimen comes from a study of control samples from healthy donors and cancer patients. The specimen was blood. The receptor was derived from a woman aged 55-75 years in good health. The gene calls are TRBV12-5 and TRBJ2-1, with D perhaps TRBD1 (6 bases). CDR3 in DNA: TGTGCTAGTGGTTTGTCCACACTGGGGGCAGCGTTCAATGAGCAGTTCTTC. Its protein product is CASGLSTLGAAFNEQFF.